This T cell receptor beta chain derives from a study of OX40 agonist ivuxolimab in advanced cancers. Across the study: Eligibility rules accepted prior anti-PD-1, anti-PD-L1 or anti-CTLA-4 therapy, and approximately 40% had some.

Repertoires were generated with immunoSEQ multiplex PCR, while TCRdb's copy carries only in-frame clones and drops some. The sample includes tens of thousands of clones, around 92% of them seen just once. This CDR3 has 14 amino acids. Germline CDR1 is LGHNA and CDR2 is YSLEER. V was cut by 0 bases and J by 1 base, with 6 bases left in between. Study-wide results and caveats: Some nonresponders also had low normalized T-cell clonal expansion.

A remark on this clone: The antigen is not known.

This TCR was recovered from an adult with an advanced solid tumor such as melanoma, head and neck, liver or kidney cancer. The input for sequencing was CD4+ or CD8+ T cells sorted from blood, taken in a trial of the OX40 agonist ivuxolimab. The chain recombines TRBV4-3 with TRBJ1-1; D not certain. The CDR3, as DNA: TGCGCCAGCAGCCAAGAGTACACGAACACTGAAGCTTTCTTT. It encodes CASSQEYTNTEAFF.